This T cell receptor (beta chain) came from a study of T cell responses to AZD1222 COVID-19 vaccine. Germline V gene data show CDR1 as SGHNT and CDR2 as YENEEA. Losses at the gene ends were 1 base for V and 2 bases for J; bases not matched to a gene: 3. The CDR3 has 16 amino acids. TCRdb keeps only in-frame clones here, not all; method: immunoSEQ multiplex PCR. The sample has about 140,000 clones; 93% are singletons. The V and J genes are TRBV11-3 and TRBJ2-1; the match to TRBD2 covers 9 bases. The sequence was collected from an adult who had recovered from COVID-19. Here the sequenced sample was peripheral blood, taken after recovery from COVID-19. The CDR3, as DNA: TGTGCCAGCAGCTTAGGGACTAGCGTACCCTACAATGAGCAGTTCTTC. Protein: CASSLGTSVPYNEQFF.